This T cell receptor beta chain is drawn from a study of blood T cell repertoires in COVID-19 (dated by TCRdb to the early 2020s). Some background on the complete study: Collaborator samples came from the United States, Italy and Spain and covered acute and convalescent phases of COVID-19. The prospective study material was composed of cDNA or gDNA derived from T cells, B-cell-depleted T cells, or PBMCs. Subjects who had been exposed to COVID-19, were actively infected with it, or had recovered from it provided the deeply sampled blood TCRbeta repertoires that made up the dataset. The repertoires were made available in a free public database intended to serve as a resource for research on the immune response to SARS-CoV-2. The samples were drawn from the first 160 participants of the ongoing ImmuneRACE study and from over a thousand subjects provided by 6 global collaborators. Nearly every sample came with metadata listing a de-identified subject ID, COVID-19 status, age in years and sex. Where available, HLA class I and class II types were obtained from metadata supplied by the sample provider rather than from assay-based typing.

Comments on this clone: Its antigen specificity is not known. Base qualities are not recorded, but no much larger clone differs from it by a single base.

The collaborating institutions used their own protocols to collect whole blood in K2EDTA tubes. For TCRbeta analysis, collaborator samples were shipped as frozen whole blood, as isolated PBMCs, or as DNA extracted from either sample type. Cut back by 6 bases and 1 base, the V and J ends lie 9 bases apart. The CDR3 sequence holds 13 residues, the cysteine and phenylalanine included. Just the 39-base CDR3 DNA is kept, in frame starting at base 1. The paper as a whole reports these results and caveats: The amount of clinical and demographic metadata varied by source and participant and was provided uncurated.

The immunoSEQ Assay, a bias-controlled multiplex PCR, was used to amplify TCRbeta CDR3 regions from genomic DNA. On the study's bioinformatics: The number of nucleated cells in each sample was estimated by amplification of reference gene primers within the assay. To quantify the absolute abundance of each unique TCRbeta CDR3 rearrangement, sequence reads were collapsed and filtered. For each sample, productive Simpson clonality was calculated as the square root of Simpson's diversity index over productive rearrangements. TCRdb limited this immuneACCESS table to in-frame rearrangements with V and J called. A share of clones is missing; checked studies link under half to unresolved V genes, and the rest is unexplained. V, J and clone size reflect that table, while D and trimming were determined from the DNA. This sample is represented by under 150,000 clones; roughly four fifths of them were singletons. Less than 9% of the sample goes to the ten largest clones.

The chain couples TRBV12-3 or TRBV12-4 to TRBJ1-2; the D gene is unclear. Sequences were obtained from peripheral blood. This receptor was obtained from a man aged 65 to 85 with active or convalescent COVID-19. The DNA sequence is as follows: TGTGCCAGCAGCGCCGGGGTTAACTATGGCTACACCTTC. Translated, this is CASSAGVNYGYTF.